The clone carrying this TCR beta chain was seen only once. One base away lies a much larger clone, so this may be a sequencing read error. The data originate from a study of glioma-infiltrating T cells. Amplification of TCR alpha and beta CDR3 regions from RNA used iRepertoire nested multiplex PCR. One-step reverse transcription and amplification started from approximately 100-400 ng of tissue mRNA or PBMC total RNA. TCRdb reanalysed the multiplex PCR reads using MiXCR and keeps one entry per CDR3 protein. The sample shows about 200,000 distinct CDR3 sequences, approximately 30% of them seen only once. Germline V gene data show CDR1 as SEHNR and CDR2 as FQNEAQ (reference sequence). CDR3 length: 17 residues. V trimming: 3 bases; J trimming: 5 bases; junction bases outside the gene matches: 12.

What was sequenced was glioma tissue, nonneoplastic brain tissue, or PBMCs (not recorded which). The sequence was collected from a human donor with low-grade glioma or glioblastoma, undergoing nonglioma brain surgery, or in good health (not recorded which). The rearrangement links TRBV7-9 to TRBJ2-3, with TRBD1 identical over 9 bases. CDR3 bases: TGTGCCAGCAGCTTGCTAACCGGGACAGGGACTAAAGATACGCAGTATTTT. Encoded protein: CASSLLTGTGTKDTQYF.